A single sample is the source of the 20 T cell receptor beta chains below, sequenced in a study of shared clonotypes between healthy human individuals. Positively selected for CCR7, the CD45RO-negative cells used as naive CD8 cells excluded terminally differentiated effector memory CD45RA+ cells. This table comes from immunoSEQ multiplex PCR, and its TCRdb copy is limited to in-frame clones, with some not included. This sample has about 600,000 clones, with roughly 96% found just once. Material for sequencing was naive CD8+ T cells sorted from blood. These receptor sequences come from a woman in her twenties or thirties in good health.

The gene calls are TRBV29-1 and TRBJ2-3; no reliable D call. Trimming took 0 bases from V and 2 from J, leaving 6 bases between them. Looked up from germline, CDR1 is SQVTM and CDR2 is ANQGSEA. The CDR3 loop spans 13 amino acids. CDR3 coding DNA: TGCAGCGTTGAAGACACTAACACAGATACGCAGTATTTT. Translating gives CSVEDTNTDTQYF.

Details on this clone: One junction end disagrees with the germline gene, perhaps due to a read error. The chain employs TRBV11-3 and TRBJ2-2, with 9 bases aligning to TRBD1. The germline CDR1 and CDR2 sequences are SGHNT and YENEEA. The CDR3 consists of 15 residues. The CDR3 is CASSHGQGNPGELFF. As DNA, the CDR3 is TGTGCCAGCAGCCACGGACAGGGGAACCCCGGGGAGCTGTTTTTT.

V usage is TRBV7-3 and J usage is TRBJ2-1; TRBD1 matches at 7 bases. Germline V CDR1 and CDR2: SGHTA, FQGTGA. The CDR3 has 15 amino acids. J was trimmed by 8 bases and V by 5 bases; bases with no gene match: 12. The CDR3 DNA reads TGTGCCAGCAGCCACAGACAGGGCGGTATCCATGAGCAGTTCTTC. Translation gives CASSHRQGGIHEQFF.

This clone was observed a single time. The CDR3: CASSRRADSTAYEQYF. The CDR3 nucleotides are TGCGCCAGCAGCCGGCGGGCGGACAGTACGGCCTACGAGCAGTACTTC. The chain has TRBV4-1 and TRBJ2-7, with D possibly matching TRBD1 (6 bases). Germline V gives CDR1 MGHRA, CDR2 YSYEKL. The ends were cut back, 4 bases at V and 2 bases at J, with 18 bases in the middle. The CDR3 length is 16 residues.

The chain combines TRBV28 with TRBJ2-5; D is ambiguous. The tail of the sequence fits TRBJ2-7 better, so the J call may be wrong. The CDR3 is 16 residues long. Germline loops: CDR1 MDHEN, CDR2 SYDVKM. The CDR3 loop is CASSLNFAQFTYEQYF. Written as DNA, the CDR3 is TGTGCCAGCAGCCTAAATTTCGCGCAGTTTACCTACGAGCAGTACTTC.

The table lists this clone with a few counts. The chain employs TRBV7-9 and TRBJ2-7; D may be TRBD2 (5 bases). Germline CDR1 is SEHNR and CDR2 is FQNEAQ (reference sequence). The CDR3 sequence is 15 residues long. Trimming took off 5 bases at V and 3 bases at J, with 17 bases between the two ends. As DNA, the CDR3 is TGTGCCAGCAGCCCCATCCTGGGCGGAGGCTACGAGCAGTACTTC. Translation: CASSPILGGGYEQYF.

The chain uses TRBV30 and TRBJ2-1; 8 bases are shared with TRBD2. The germline V gene encodes CDR1 GTSNPN and CDR2 SVGIG (reference sequence). The CDR3 sequence is 20 residues long. J lost 8 bases, V lost 6 bases, and 30 bases had no gene match. The CDR3 region has the DNA TGTGCCTGCTGGGTCGGGGAACGGATAATGACTAGCGTAAATCGGGATGAGCAGTTCTTC. This sequence encodes CACWVGERIMTSVNRDEQFF.

The chain recombines TRBV19 with TRBJ2-2, with 11 nucleotides matching TRBD2. The CDR3 consists of 18 residues. V lost 5 bases to trimming and J lost 4 bases; unmatched junction nucleotides: 12. Germline lookup yields CDR1 LNHDA and CDR2 SQIVND (reference sequence). DNA for the CDR3: TGTGCCAGTAGTTCGTCGGGGCTAGCGGGAGGTATCACCGGGGAGCTGTTTTTT. Amino acids: CASSSSGLAGGITGELFF.

This chain joins TRBV28 and TRBJ2-1; D is unclear. Trimming stripped 3 bases from V and 0 bases from J, with 9 bases between. This CDR3 is built from 15 residues. CDR1 MDHEN and CDR2 SYDVKM come from the germline V gene. The CDR3 is CASSFRPDSYNEQFF. CDR3 nucleotides: TGTGCCAGCAGTTTTCGACCCGACTCCTACAATGAGCAGTTCTTC.

The chain uses TRBV7-8 and TRBJ2-1, with a weak D call TRBD2 (6 bases). Trimming took 3 bases from V and 7 from J, leaving 10 bases between them. The germline gives CDR1 SGHVS, CDR2 FQNEAQ. There are 13 residues in the CDR3. The CDR3 loop is CASSLVGRNEQFF. In nucleotides, the CDR3 is TGTGCCAGCAGCTTGGTTGGGAGGAATGAGCAGTTCTTC.

V usage is TRBV27 and J usage is TRBJ2-7; 11 bases are shared with TRBD2. CDR1 is MNHEY and CDR2 is SMNVEV in the germline V gene (reference sequence). The CDR3 loop spans 14 amino acids. With V trimmed by 4 bases and J by 4 bases, 3 bases remained unmatched. The CDR3 coding sequence is TGTGCCAGCAGTTCGACTAGCGGGAAGTACGAGCAGTACTTC. This codes for CASSSTSGKYEQYF.

V and J are TRBV28 and TRBJ2-5; D assignment may be TRBD1 or TRBD2 (5 bases each). The J call may not be correct, given that the DNA end is closer to TRBJ2-7. The CDR3 sequence is 15 residues long. Germline values: CDR1 MDHEN, CDR2 SYDVKM. CDR3 in DNA: TGTGCCAGCAGTTCACCATTATTTGGGGGTTACGAGCAGTACTTC. Protein product: CASSSPLFGGYEQYF.

The chain combines TRBV19 with TRBJ2-7, with D possibly being TRBD2 (5 bases). The length of the CDR3 is 12 residues. The V end was cut by 8 bases, the J end by 7 bases, with 15 bases between. CDR1 is LNHDA, CDR2 SQIVND, per germline (reference sequence). The DNA of the CDR3 is TGTGCCAGTCCCTATCCGAGGGAAGAGCAGTACTTC. It is translated as CASPYPREEQYF.

The V and J genes are TRBV6-5 and TRBJ2-2, with TRBD2 as a possible D gene (5 bases). The CDR3 contains 15 residues. Deletions cut 2 bases from V and 1 base from J, with 8 bases between. Germline loops: CDR1 MNHEY, CDR2 SVGAGI. The CDR3 sequence: CASSYGSENTGELFF. Here the CDR3 DNA reads TGTGCCAGCAGTTACGGTAGCGAGAACACCGGGGAGCTGTTTTTT.

The chain recombines TRBV27 with TRBJ2-1; D unresolved. The CDR3 spans 15 residues. Trimming pared 6 bases from V and 0 bases from J, leaving 12 bases between. Per germline, CDR1 MNHEY and CDR2 SMNVEV (reference sequence). CDR3 in amino acids: CASSQITASYNEQFF. For the CDR3, the DNA is TGTGCCAGCAGCCAAATTACAGCCTCCTACAATGAGCAGTTCTTC.

The V and J genes are TRBV5-6 and TRBJ2-1; TRBD2 matches 10 bases. This CDR3 comprises 15 residues. V was pared by 2 bases and J by 9 bases, with 8 bases of the junction left unmatched. Germline V gene lookup returns CDR1 SGHDT and CDR2 YYEEEE. The CDR3 here is CASSLISGRAPEQFF. CDR3 nucleotides: TGTGCCAGCAGCTTAATAAGCGGGAGGGCCCCTGAGCAGTTCTTC.

The chain uses TRBV21-1 and TRBJ1-5; TRBD1, as called in the table, went unchecked against the DNA. TRBV21-1 is flagged as a pseudogene. This CDR3 region has 16 residues. CDR3 nucleotide sequence: TGTGCCAGCGTTATACAGGGCTCCTCAGGCAATCAGCCCCAGCATTTT. This translates into CASVIQGSSGNQPQHF.

The chain links TRBV4-1 to TRBJ1-4; D possibly corresponds to TRBD1 (5 bases). Trimming stripped 3 bases from V and 4 bases from J, with 15 bases between. The CDR3 totals 16 residues. The germline gives CDR1 MGHRA, CDR2 YSYEKL. In DNA form, the CDR3 reads TGCGCCAGCAGCCACCCCGGAGGGGCGGATAATGAAAAACTGTTTTTT. Translating it yields CASSHPGGADNEKLFF.

This clone has more than one count but fewer than ten. This sequence joins TRBV9 and TRBJ1-5, with TRBD1 matching 7 bases. V lost 3 bases, J lost 11 bases, and 8 bases stayed unmatched. The CDR3 is made up of 13 amino acids. Germline loops: CDR1 SGDLS, CDR2 YYNGEE. CDR3 loop: CASSAGQASAQHF. CDR3 DNA: TGTGCCAGCAGCGCCGGACAGGCCTCGGCCCAGCATTTT.

V is TRBV13 and J is TRBJ1-6; D possibly corresponds to TRBD1 (6 bases). This CDR3 is 14 amino acids long. Trimming removed 5 bases from V and 4 bases from J, with 9 bases in between. From germline, CDR1 is PRHDT and CDR2 FYEKMQ (reference sequence). The CDR3 sequence: CASSATGYNSPLHF. The DNA for the CDR3 is TGTGCCAGCAGCGCGACAGGATATAATTCACCCCTCCACTTT. The variable domain in full, with the rest retrieved from reference TRBV13 and TRBJ1-6, is AAGVIQSPRHLIKEKRETATLKCYPIPRHDTVYWYQQGPGQDPQFLISFYEKMQSDKGSIPDRFSAQQFSDYHSELNMSSLELGDSALYFCASSATGYNSPLHFGNGTRLTVT.